This T cell receptor beta chain was recorded in a study of healthy donors' naive CD4 and CD8 T cells. Across the whole study: A new alpha primer set targeted every functional IMGT alpha variant.

This CDR3 has 15 amino acids. The germline V gene has CDR1 LNHDA and CDR2 SQIVND (reference sequence). Trimming removed 7 bases at V and 8 bases at J, with 23 bases between. General observations from the study: A reported CD4+/CD8+ bias affected most V and J genes in naive cells. Bias from naive T cell homeostatic proliferation was not addressed.

Points on this clonotype: The antigen remains unidentified.

Each TCR library used around 0.5 ug of total RNA and a linear amplification protocol. TCRdb used MiXCR to reprocess the reads, holding one entry per CDR3 protein. This repertoire shows roughly 200,000 distinct CDR3 sequences, about four fifths found once; its top ten account for 2.3%. This rearrangement joins TRBV19 to TRBJ1-2; D unresolved. The TCR sequence derives from a pool of human donors in good health; the sample pools cells from several healthy donors. Sequenced input: naive CD4+ and CD8+ T cells sorted from blood, pooled from several donors. The CDR3 nucleotides are TGTGCCAGTATTGGTTTAGACCTGCGGAGGGAAGGCTACACCTTC. This translates into CASIGLDLRREGYTF.